The source of this T cell receptor beta chain is a study of blood T cell repertoires in COVID-19 (dated by TCRdb to 2018 to 2021). Study-level background: Samples from collaborators originated in the United States, Italy and Spain and spanned both the acute and convalescent phases of COVID-19. The material from the prospective study consisted of cDNA or gDNA derived from T cells, B-cell-depleted T cells, or PBMCs. Deeply sampled blood TCRbeta repertoires from subjects exposed to, actively infected with, or recovered from COVID-19 were included in the dataset. The repertoires were released in a freely available public database intended as a resource for research on the immune response to SARS-CoV-2. Samples were obtained from the ongoing ImmuneRACE study (first 160 participants) and from approximately 1,200 subjects provided by 6 global collaborators. Nearly every sample came with metadata listing a de-identified subject ID, COVID-19 status, age in years and sex. Where HLA class I and class II types were available, the types were taken from metadata supplied by the sample provider, not from assay-based typing. Results and caveats for the whole study, not just this receptor: The quantity of clinical and demographic metadata differed by source and by participant and was supplied without curation.

Participants in the prospective study were aged 18 to 89 years, lived in some 24 United States geographic areas, and enrolled through a virtual design. Cohort assignment in the prospective study relied on participant-reported clinical history from a screening survey and a study questionnaire. ImmuneRACE Cohort 3 recovered participants were defined by two consecutive negative NP/OP PCR tests, healthcare professional clearance, or symptom resolution. In the prospective study, mobile phlebotomists collected whole blood, serum and a nasopharyngeal or oropharyngeal swab from each participant. Over a roughly 2-month period, participants in the prospective study had the option of providing additional blood draws and questionnaires. Prospective study blood samples were shipped either frozen or at room temperature before DNA extraction. The immunoSEQ Assay, a bias-controlled multiplex PCR, was used to amplify TCRbeta CDR3 regions from genomic DNA. Per the source publication's procedure: Nucleated cell counts per sample were estimated from amplification of reference gene primers within the assay. To quantify the absolute abundance of each unique TCRbeta CDR3 rearrangement, sequence reads were collapsed and filtered. For each sample, productive Simpson clonality was calculated by taking the square root of Simpson's diversity index across productive rearrangements. TCRdb limited this immuneACCESS table to in-frame rearrangements with V and J called. A share of clones is missing; checked studies link under half to unresolved V genes, and the rest is unexplained. V and J calls plus clone size are reproduced from that table; the DNA served to infer D and trimming. The sample table records 150,000 to 200,000 clones; around 80% of these occur just once. 10% to 15% of the sample is held by the ten biggest clonotypes.

V is clipped by 2 bases and J by 8 bases, and the sequence between their germline boundaries is 12 bases long. From the cysteine through the phenylalanine, the CDR3 covers 13 amino acids. The retained sequence is limited to the CDR3, 39 bases, with the frame set at the first base. Turning to this clone: Its antigen is not yet known. Base qualities are missing; no much larger clone stands one base away.

In this chain, TRBV12-3 or TRBV12-4 is recombined with TRBJ1-2; the best D guess is TRBD1, with 6 bases matching. Sequenced material: PBMCs or T cells enriched from blood (not recorded which). This TCR was sampled from a woman in her sixties or seventies who had recovered from COVID-19. CDR3 reads: CASSLLRTVGYTF. Here is the DNA: TGTGCCAGCAGTTTACTCCGGACAGTCGGCTACACCTTC.